The 32 T cell receptor beta chains presented below share a single source sample, sequenced in a study of blood T cell repertoires in COVID-19. Produced via immunoSEQ multiplex PCR; TCRdb's table is partial and in-frame only. The sample yields about 33,000 clones, approximately 83% seen once. The sequencing input was peripheral blood. The receptor set was obtained from a woman of 80 years or more with active or convalescent COVID-19.

This sequence joins TRBV20-1 and TRBJ2-2; D might be TRBD1 (6 bases). The CDR3 is 15 amino acids. Germline-derived CDR1 and CDR2 are DFQATT and SNEGSKA (reference sequence). V gave up 3 bases and J gave up 5 bases, with 16 bases separating them. CDR3 region: CSASNSRGWTGELFF. CDR3 bases: TGCAGTGCTAGTAACTCCAGGGGATGGACCGGGGAGCTGTTTTTT.

This clone was observed a handful of times. The J gene is TRBJ1-2, the V gene TRBV9; D gene unclear. CDR3 length: 14 residues. V was pared by 3 bases and J by 4 bases, with 13 bases between. The germline V gene has CDR1 SGDLS and CDR2 YYNGEE. CDR3 bases: TGTGCCAGCAGCGCAAGGGAGGGCTCCTATGGCTACACCTTC. This sequence encodes CASSAREGSYGYTF.

The genes are TRBV24-1 and TRBJ2-7; TRBD1 agrees at 9 bases. The CDR3 covers 15 residues. V gave up 8 bases and J gave up 4 bases; unmatched junction bases: 11. The germline gives CDR1 KGHDR, CDR2 SFDVKD. CDR3 in amino acids: CATTKIRDRAYEQYF. The CDR3 DNA follows: TGTGCCACCACTAAGATCCGGGACAGGGCGTACGAGCAGTACTTC.

V gene TRBV19 combines with J gene TRBJ1-5; D is ambiguous. This CDR3 is built from 13 residues. The germline V gene encodes CDR1 LNHDA and CDR2 SQIVND (reference sequence). With 4 bases removed from V and 8 bases from J, the gap between germline ends came to 12 bases. The CDR3 sequence: CASSTAGFEPQHF. CDR3 sequence (DNA): TGTGCCAGTAGTACGGCCGGGTTTGAGCCCCAGCATTTT.

The CDR3 reads CASSPAGTGAGELFF. DNA for the CDR3: TGTGCCAGTAGTCCTGCAGGGACAGGCGCCGGGGAGCTGTTTTTT. This chain links TRBV19 with TRBJ2-2; TRBD1 matches at 8 bases. CDR3 size: 15 residues. After removal of 5 bases from V and 6 bases from J, the junction contained 8 bases not matched to a gene. Germline V gene data show CDR1 as LNHDA and CDR2 as SQIVND (reference sequence).

This chain joins TRBV3-1 (or the pseudogene TRBV3-2) and TRBJ2-5; 9 bases align to TRBD2. V shed 0 bases, J shed 4 bases, and the junction held 6 bases outside the gene matches. Germline V gene data show CDR1 as LGHDT and CDR2 as YNNKEL (reference sequence). There are 16 residues in the CDR3. The CDR3 is CASSQDWREGLETQYF. CDR3 DNA sequence: TGTGCCAGCAGCCAAGATTGGCGGGAGGGCCTAGAGACCCAGTACTTC.

J is TRBJ2-7 and V is TRBV9, with TRBD2 matching over 7 bases. Germline V gene data show CDR1 as SGDLS and CDR2 as YYNGEE. This CDR3 is built from 13 residues. V shed 2 bases and J 6 bases; nucleotides not matched to a gene: 5. This CDR3 reads CASSVATSSEQYF. CDR3 nucleotide sequence: TGTGCCAGCAGCGTCGCGACTAGCTCCGAGCAGTACTTC.

This chain joins TRBV28 and TRBJ2-1; 8 bases line up with TRBD2. Germline-derived CDR1 and CDR2 are MDHEN and SYDVKM. Losses at the gene ends were 3 bases for V and 4 bases for J; bases not matched to a gene: 14. This CDR3 has 18 amino acids. CDR3 amino acids: CASSFSAGGLPPYNEQFF. The CDR3 DNA reads TGTGCCAGCAGTTTTAGTGCGGGAGGTCTTCCCCCTTACAATGAGCAGTTCTTC.

This clone was recorded only once. V is TRBV5-1 and J is TRBJ2-4; 7 bases are a match to TRBD1. J was trimmed by 7 bases and V by 4 bases; bases with no gene match: 17. Germline-derived CDR1 and CDR2 are SGHRS and YFSETQ. The CDR3 extends over 17 amino acids. This CDR3 reads CASSTTGFGEMRNIQYF. In nucleotides, the CDR3 is TGCGCCAGCAGCACGACAGGGTTCGGCGAAATGCGGAACATTCAGTACTTC.

J is TRBJ2-3 and V is TRBV7-9; the D gene is possibly TRBD2 (5 bases). V lost 0 bases and J lost 5, with 12 bases in between. CDR1 SEHNR and CDR2 FQNEAQ come from the germline V gene (reference sequence). The CDR3 totals 15 residues. The CDR3, as DNA: TGTGCCAGCAGCTTAGCGGGAGTAGGGCGAGATACGCAGTATTTT. This translates into CASSLAGVGRDTQYF.

The chain has TRBV4-1 and TRBJ1-2, with TRBD1 identical over 9 bases. V lost 3 bases, J lost 1 base, and 3 bases stayed unmatched. Germline assignment: CDR1 MGHRA and CDR2 YSYEKL. The CDR3 extends over 15 amino acids. The CDR3 nucleotides are TGCGCCAGCAGCCACGTGGGACAGGGTAACTATGGCTACACCTTC. The encoded protein is CASSHVGQGNYGYTF.

V gene TRBV3-1 (or the pseudogene TRBV3-2) combines with J gene TRBJ1-3, with TRBD1 matching over 8 bases. J gave up 0 bases and V 5 bases, and 6 bases lay outside the gene matches. Germline V gene sequence: CDR1 LGHDT, CDR2 YNNKEL (reference sequence). This CDR3 comprises 16 residues. CDR3 loop: CASSRGQEFSGNTIYF. The CDR3 DNA is TGTGCCAGCAGCAGGGGACAGGAGTTCTCTGGAAACACCATATATTTT.

V is TRBV11-3 and J is TRBJ2-3; D not certain. Trimming stripped 0 bases from V and 0 bases from J, with 13 bases between. CDR3 length: 17 amino acids. Germline CDR1 SGHNT, CDR2 YENEEA. The CDR3 nucleotides read TGTGCCAGCAGCTTAGAGTCCGGTGGGCTCAGCACAGATACGCAGTATTTT. Translated, it gives CASSLESGGLSTDTQYF.

In its sample, this clone was seen once. The chain recombines TRBV5-1 with TRBJ2-3; 10 bases agree with TRBD2. CDR3 length: 14 amino acids. The V gene's germline CDR1 is SGHRS and CDR2 YFSETQ. Losses at the gene ends were 3 bases for V and 5 bases for J; bases not matched to a gene: 3. CDR3 DNA sequence: TGCGCCAGCAGCTCGGCTAGCGGGGGAGATACGCAGTATTTT. Translation: CASSSASGGDTQYF.

This clone was counted between two and nine times. This chain joins TRBV9 and TRBJ2-4, with 10 positions matching TRBD2. The V and J ends lost 2 bases and 1 base, in that order; junction bases with no gene match: 6. This CDR3 spans 17 amino acids. CDR1 and CDR2 from the germline V gene are SGDLS and YYNGEE. CDR3 sequence: CASSVGLAGVAKNIQYF. The DNA of the CDR3 is TGTGCCAGCAGCGTGGGTCTAGCGGGGGTCGCCAAAAACATTCAGTACTTC.

V and J are TRBV6-5 and TRBJ1-5, with TRBD1 as a possible D gene (5 bases). The CDR3 is made up of 15 amino acids. Trimming took 6 bases from V and 1 from J, leaving 13 bases between them. The germline V gene has CDR1 MNHEY and CDR2 SVGAGI. The CDR3 is CASRAGRLSNQPQHF. The CDR3 DNA follows: TGTGCCAGCAGAGCGGGACGTCTCAGCAATCAGCCCCAGCATTTT.

This clone was found a few times. The V call is TRBV6-5, the J call TRBJ2-2; D may be TRBD1 (6 bases). Germline V CDR1 and CDR2: MNHEY, SVGAGI. Trimming took off 8 bases at V and 4 bases at J, with 14 bases between the two ends. This CDR3 is built from 14 residues. CDR3 sequence (DNA): TGTGCCAGCCGACAGGAAGGAGGCACCGGGGAGCTGTTTTTT. Residues: CASRQEGGTGELFF.

V gene TRBV3-1 (or the pseudogene TRBV3-2) combines with J gene TRBJ2-7, with 8 bases matching TRBD1. The CDR3 has 14 amino acids. V was pared by 2 bases and J by 5 bases, with 5 bases of the junction left unmatched. Germline values: CDR1 LGHDT, CDR2 YNNKEL (reference sequence). CDR3 loop: CASSQKQGAHEQYF. The CDR3 DNA sequence: TGTGCCAGCAGCCAAAAGCAGGGGGCTCACGAGCAGTACTTC.

V is TRBV5-1 and J is TRBJ2-7; TRBD1 matches 7 bases. The CDR3 has 15 amino acids. The trim removed 4 bases at V and 4 bases at J, leaving 11 bases unmatched. Germline CDR1 SGHRS, CDR2 YFSETQ. In DNA, the CDR3 is TGCGCCAGCAGCGACCCCGGGACAGTCAAGTACGAGCAGTACTTC. Its translation: CASSDPGTVKYEQYF.

The rearrangement uses TRBV21-1 and TRBJ2-7; TRBD1 is taken as the D call from the table, unchecked against the DNA. TRBV21-1 is a documented pseudogene. The CDR3 runs 16 residues. CDR3 coding DNA: TGTGCCAGCAGCAAGGGACGGCCGGGACAGGACTACGAGCAGTACTTC. This translates into CASSKGRPGQDYEQYF.

This rearrangement joins TRBV18 to TRBJ2-1; 8 bases are shared with TRBD2. V gave up 3 bases and J gave up 6 bases; unmatched junction bases: 4. The CDR3 is 14 residues long. Germline CDR1 KGHSH, CDR2 LQKENI. The CDR3 bases are TGTGCCAGCTCACCTCCCGGGACTAGCAATGAGCAGTTCTTC. Residues: CASSPPGTSNEQFF.

The V call is TRBV18, the J call TRBJ1-5; 7 bases align to TRBD1. Germline CDR1 is KGHSH and CDR2 is LQKENI. V gave up 1 base and J gave up 5 bases; unmatched junction bases: 5. The CDR3 has 15 amino acids. CDR3 protein: CASSPRQGIDQPQHF. DNA for the CDR3: TGTGCCAGCTCACCACGACAGGGAATTGATCAGCCCCAGCATTTT.

The CDR3, as DNA: TGTGCCAGCAGCCAATCCGGTACAGCCCTAAACTACAATGAGCAGTTCTTC. Translation gives CASSQSGTALNYNEQFF. The chain has TRBV3-1 (or the pseudogene TRBV3-2) and TRBJ2-1; no clear D. Trimming pared 2 bases from V and 3 bases from J, leaving 17 bases between. The CDR3 extends over 17 amino acids. CDR1 and CDR2 (germline): LGHDT, YNNKEL (reference sequence).

This chain uses TRBV4-2 with TRBJ2-1; D unresolved. Germline CDR1 and CDR2: LGHNA and YNFKEQ. Trimming stripped 1 base from V and 1 base from J, with 8 bases between. CDR3 length: 15 amino acids. In DNA form, the CDR3 reads TGTGCCAGCAGCCAAGGAGCTTTATCCTACAATGAGCAGTTCTTC. It encodes CASSQGALSYNEQFF.

The V gene is TRBV7-8, the J gene TRBJ1-4, with TRBD1 identical over 8 bases. The germline V gene has CDR1 SGHVS and CDR2 FQNEAQ. The CDR3 extends over 15 amino acids. J gave up 4 bases and V 5 bases, and 6 bases lay outside the gene matches. This chain's CDR3 is CASSLNRGVNEKLFF. The DNA of the CDR3 is TGTGCCAGCAGCCTGAACAGGGGGGTTAATGAAAAACTGTTTTTT. The full variable domain, rest sourced from reference TRBV7-8 and TRBJ1-4, is GAGVSQSPRYKVAKRGQDVALRCDPISGHVSLFWYQQALGQGPEFLTYFQNEAQLDKSGLPSDRFFAERPEGSVSTLKIQRTQQEDSAVYLCASSLNRGVNEKLFFGSGTQLSVL.

The chain employs TRBV29-1 and TRBJ2-7, with D possibly TRBD1 on 6 matching bases. The CDR3 is 12 residues long. Germline V gene lookup returns CDR1 SQVTM and CDR2 ANQGSEA. V shed 7 bases and J shed 3 bases, with 13 bases lying between them. CDR3 protein: CSAYGQNYEQYF. In nucleotides, the CDR3 is TGCAGCGCCTATGGACAGAACTACGAGCAGTACTTC.

This chain links TRBV28 with TRBJ1-1, with 8 bases identical to TRBD1. From germline, CDR1 is MDHEN and CDR2 SYDVKM. This CDR3 spans 18 amino acids. The junction had 17 bases not matched to a gene; V was cut back by 8 bases and J by 0 bases. The CDR3 nucleotides are TGTGCCAGCCCAGCCCCGGGACAGGTTAGCATCATGAACACTGAAGCTTTCTTT. It translates to CASPAPGQVSIMNTEAFF.

The CDR3 DNA reads TGTGCCAGCAGTTTTTTCAAGGCAGGGGATGAAAAACTGTTTTTT. Translated: CASSFFKAGDEKLFF. The V call is TRBV28, the J call TRBJ1-4; D is perhaps TRBD1 (6 bases). Germline lookup yields CDR1 MDHEN and CDR2 SYDVKM. V was clipped by 3 bases and J by 6 bases, with 14 bases between them. The CDR3 has 15 residues. The variable domain in full, completed from reference TRBV28 and TRBJ1-4, reads DVKVTQSSRYLVKRTGEKVFLECVQDMDHENMFWYRQDPGLGLRLIYFSYDVKMKEKGDIPEGYSVSREKKERFSLILESASTNQTSMYLCASSFFKAGDEKLFFGSGTQLSVL.

CDR3 in amino acids: CASSSQGNTEAFF. The DNA of the CDR3 is TGTGCCAGCAGTTCTCAGGGGAACACTGAAGCTTTCTTT. This rearrangement joins TRBV2 to TRBJ1-1, with a tentative D call TRBD1 (5 bases). The CDR3 has 13 amino acids. The germline V and J ends were trimmed by 5 bases and 1 base, with 8 bases remaining between them. From germline, CDR1 is SNHLY and CDR2 FYNNEI.

This clone appeared a single time. This chain uses TRBV19 with TRBJ1-4; 7 nucleotides agree with TRBD1. The V and J ends lost 4 bases and 7 bases, in that order; junction bases with no gene match: 6. Germline CDR1 and CDR2: LNHDA and SQIVND (reference sequence). CDR3 size: 14 residues. The CDR3 nucleotides read TGTGCCAGTAGTACCCGAGGGACAGTTGAAAAACTGTTTTTT. Residues: CASSTRGTVEKLFF.

The sample holds one count of this clone. V usage is TRBV21-1 and J usage is TRBJ1-3; the table calls TRBD1, which could not be checked here. TRBV21-1 is a known pseudogene. This CDR3 spans 17 amino acids. The CDR3 nucleotides are TGTGCCAGCAGCAAAGGGAGGGACAGGGGATCTGGAAACACCATATATTTT. Its translation: CASSKGRDRGSGNTIYF.

The genes are TRBV18 and TRBJ2-3; 7 bases are a match to TRBD1. The length of the CDR3 is 15 residues. Germline CDR1 and CDR2: KGHSH and LQKENI. V was pared by 3 bases and J by 1 base, with 4 bases of the junction left unmatched. The CDR3 DNA follows: TGTGCCAGCTCACCGGGACAGACCGGCACAGATACGCAGTATTTT. Protein: CASSPGQTGTDTQYF.